These 4 T cell receptor beta chains originate from one sample sequenced in a study of T cells after yellow fever vaccination. A single record per CDR3 protein comes from TCRdb applying MiXCR to the 5' RACE reads. The sample carries hundreds of thousands of distinct CDR3 sequences, roughly a sixth recorded once. Source: PBMCs, taken before the yellow fever booster vaccination. The receptors were gathered from a man aged 18-30 years who received the YFV17D yellow fever vaccine.

This clonotype was seen a few times. The chain is built from TRBV7-3 and TRBJ2-1, with TRBD2 identical over 10 bases. Germline values: CDR1 SGHTA, CDR2 FQGTGA. Germline trimming cut 0 bases from V and 5 bases from J; bases unmatched to any gene: 7. The CDR3 contains 17 residues. The CDR3 is CASSLTVAGGPNNEQFF. In nucleotides, the CDR3 is TGTGCCAGCAGCTTAACGGTAGCGGGGGGCCCTAACAATGAGCAGTTCTTC.

This chain links TRBV7-2 with TRBJ2-7, with no clear D. CDR3 size: 15 residues. Trimming cost V 4 bases and J 0 bases, with 13 bases left between them. CDR1 and CDR2 from the germline V gene are SGHTA and FQGNSA. CDR3 in amino acids: CASSCRRVTSYEQYV. The CDR3 DNA reads TGTGCCAGCAGCTGTCGCAGAGTTACCTCCTACGAGCAGTACGTC.

The chain couples TRBV27 to TRBJ2-7; TRBD1 aligns across 7 bases. CDR3 length: 14 amino acids. Trimming removed 5 bases from V and 3 bases from J; junction bases left unmatched: 7. CDR1 and CDR2 from the germline V gene are MNHEY and SMNVEV (reference sequence). CDR3 residues: CASSPLDRVYEQYF. The CDR3 coding sequence is TGTGCCAGCAGTCCCCTCGACAGGGTCTACGAGCAGTACTTC.

The V call is TRBV7-2, the J call TRBJ2-1; possibly TRBD1 or TRBD2 for D (5 bases each). Germline V gene lookup returns CDR1 SGHTA and CDR2 FQGNSA. Trimming pared 3 bases from V and 6 bases from J, leaving 18 bases between. CDR3 length equals 16 residues. CDR3 loop: CASSFPGSVRSNEQFF. CDR3 DNA sequence: TGTGCCAGCAGCTTCCCAGGGAGCGTAAGGTCCAATGAGCAGTTCTTC.